This TCR beta chain emerged from a study of technical replicates of blood from several donors. Germline CDR1 and CDR2: KGHSH and LQKENI. V gave up 0 bases and J gave up 2 bases, with 10 bases separating them. This CDR3 has 16 amino acids. The protocol was immunoSEQ multiplex PCR, while the TCRdb copy is restricted to in-frame clones and leaves out a portion. The data contain over 65,000 clones, 98% of them seen just once; the ten biggest clones take up around 0.16%. The chain links TRBV18 to TRBJ2-2; D perhaps matches TRBD2 (6 bases). The sample comprised T cells isolated from PBMCs. The receptor was derived from a human donor in good health. CDR3 sequence (DNA): TGTGCCAGCTCACCACCCTCAGGGACTAACACCGGGGAGCTGTTTTTT. Translation gives CASSPPSGTNTGELFF.